This T cell receptor (beta chain) was profiled in a study of control samples from healthy donors and cancer patients. This clone has just one count. Sequenced by immunoSEQ multiplex PCR; TCRdb stores in-frame clones only, minus some. The sample has more than 95,000 clones, approximately 90% seen once. Per germline, CDR1 MRHNA and CDR2 SNTAGT. The trim removed 5 bases at V and 2 bases at J, leaving 5 bases unmatched. The CDR3 runs 16 residues. The rearrangement uses TRBV6-4 and TRBJ2-1, with 11 nucleotides matching TRBD2. This TCR came from a woman aged 65 to 85 in good health. The sequenced material came from blood. The CDR3 region has the DNA TGTGCCAGCAGTCTGGGTAGCGGGGGGGCCTACAATGAGCAGTTCTTC. The encoded protein is CASSLGSGGAYNEQFF.